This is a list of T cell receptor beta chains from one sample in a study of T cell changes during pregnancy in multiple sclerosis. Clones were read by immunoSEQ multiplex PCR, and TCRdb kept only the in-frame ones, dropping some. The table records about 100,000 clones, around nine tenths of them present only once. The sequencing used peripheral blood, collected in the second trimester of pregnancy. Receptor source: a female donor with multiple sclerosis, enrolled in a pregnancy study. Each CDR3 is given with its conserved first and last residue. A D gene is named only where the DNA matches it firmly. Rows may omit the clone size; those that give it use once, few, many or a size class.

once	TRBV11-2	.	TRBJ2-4	CASSITPGGVAKNIQYF	TGTGCCAGCAGCATTACCCCCGGGGGAGTAGCCAAAAACATTCAGTACTTC
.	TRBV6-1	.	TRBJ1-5	CASSEGRGGNQPQHF	TGTGCCAGCAGTGAGGGGCGGGGGGGCAATCAGCCCCAGCATTTT
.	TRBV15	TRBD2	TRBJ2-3	CATSREVAGEGDTQYF	TGTGCCACCAGCAGAGAAGTGGCGGGAGAGGGAGATACGCAGTATTTT
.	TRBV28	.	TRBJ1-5	CASISGGLLLNQPQHF	TGTGCCAGCATTTCGGGGGGCCTCCTCCTAAATCAGCCCCAGCATTTT
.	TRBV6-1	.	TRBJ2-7	CASSGQSYEQYF	TGTGCCAGCAGTGGGCAGTCCTACGAGCAGTACTTC
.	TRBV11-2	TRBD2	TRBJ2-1	CASSLGLAGHFYNEQFF	TGTGCCAGCAGCTTAGGTTTAGCGGGCCATTTCTACAATGAGCAGTTCTTC
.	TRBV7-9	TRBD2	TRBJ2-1	CASIRAVAGVGDEQFF	TGTGCCAGCATCAGGGCGGTAGCGGGAGTGGGCGATGAGCAGTTCTTC
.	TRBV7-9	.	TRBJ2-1	CASSPREEQFF	TGTGCCAGCAGCCCCCGGGAGGAGCAGTTCTTC
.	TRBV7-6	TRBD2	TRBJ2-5	CASSLEASGGDQETQYF	TGTGCCAGCAGCTTAGAGGCAAGCGGGGGGGACCAAGAGACCCAGTACTTC
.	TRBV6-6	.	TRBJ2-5	CASSGQETQYF	TGTGCCAGCAGCGGTCAAGAGACCCAGTACTTC
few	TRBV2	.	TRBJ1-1	CASSEEQTITEAFF	TGTGCCAGCAGTGAGGAACAGACCATCACTGAAGCTTTCTTT
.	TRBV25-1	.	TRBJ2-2	CASSVAGSSTGELFF	TGTGCCAGCAGTGTCGCAGGGTCTTCCACCGGGGAGCTGTTTTTT